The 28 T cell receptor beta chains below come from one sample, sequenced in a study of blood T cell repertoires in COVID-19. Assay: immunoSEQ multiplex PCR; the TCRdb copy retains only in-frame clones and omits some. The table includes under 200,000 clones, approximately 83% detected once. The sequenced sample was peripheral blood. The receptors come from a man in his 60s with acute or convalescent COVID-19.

As DNA, the CDR3 is TGTGCCAGCAGCCAAGGGGCCGTAAACGAGCAGTACTTC. Amino acid sequence: CASSQGAVNEQYF. V is TRBV3-1 (or the pseudogene TRBV3-2) and J is TRBJ2-7; no definite D call. CDR1 and CDR2 from the germline V gene are LGHDT and YNNKEL (reference sequence). This CDR3 comprises 13 residues. Between the trimmed V and J ends, which lost 1 base and 5 bases, there was a span of 9 bases.

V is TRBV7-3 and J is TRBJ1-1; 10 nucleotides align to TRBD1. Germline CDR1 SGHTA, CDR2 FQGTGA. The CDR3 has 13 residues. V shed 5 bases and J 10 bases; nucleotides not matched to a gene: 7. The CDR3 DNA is TGTGCCAGCAGCCAAAGACAGGGGGCAGGAGCTTTCTTT. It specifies CASSQRQGAGAFF.

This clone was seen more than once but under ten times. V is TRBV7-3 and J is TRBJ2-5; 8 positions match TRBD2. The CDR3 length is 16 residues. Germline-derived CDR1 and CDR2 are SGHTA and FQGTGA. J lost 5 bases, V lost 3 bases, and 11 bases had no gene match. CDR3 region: CASSFGARAGAETQYF. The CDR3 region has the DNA TGTGCCAGCAGCTTCGGCGCGCGAGCGGGAGCGGAGACCCAGTACTTC. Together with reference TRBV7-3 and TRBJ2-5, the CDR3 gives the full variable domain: GAGVSQTPSNKVTEKGKYVELRCDPISGHTALYWYRQSLGQGPEFLIYFQGTGAADDSGLPNDRFFAVRPEGSVSTLKIQRTERGDSAVYLCASSFGARAGAETQYFGPGTRLLVL.

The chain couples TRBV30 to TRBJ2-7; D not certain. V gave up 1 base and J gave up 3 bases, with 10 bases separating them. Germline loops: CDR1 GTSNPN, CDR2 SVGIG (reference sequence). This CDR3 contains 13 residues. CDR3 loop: CAWSGGFDYEQYF. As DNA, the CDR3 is TGTGCCTGGAGTGGCGGCTTTGACTACGAGCAGTACTTC.

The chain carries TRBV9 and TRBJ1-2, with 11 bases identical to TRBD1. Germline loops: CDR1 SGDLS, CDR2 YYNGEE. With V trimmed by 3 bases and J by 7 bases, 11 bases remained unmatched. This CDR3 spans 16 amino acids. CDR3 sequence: CASSATDRGRQGGYTF. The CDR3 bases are TGTGCCAGCAGCGCAACGGACAGGGGGCGCCAGGGTGGCTACACCTTC. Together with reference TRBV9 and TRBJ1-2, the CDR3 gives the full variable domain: DSGVTQTPKHLITATGQRVTLRCSPRSGDLSVYWYQQSLDQGLQFLIQYYNGEERAKGNILERFSAQQFPDLHSELNLSSLELGDSALYFCASSATDRGRQGGYTFGSGTRLTVV.

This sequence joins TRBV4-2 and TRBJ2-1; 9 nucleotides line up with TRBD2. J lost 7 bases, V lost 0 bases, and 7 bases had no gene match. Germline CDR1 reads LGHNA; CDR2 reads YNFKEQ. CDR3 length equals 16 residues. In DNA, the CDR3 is TGTGCCAGCAGCCAAGACTGGCGGGAGGGCGGGAATGAGCAGTTCTTC. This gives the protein CASSQDWREGGNEQFF.

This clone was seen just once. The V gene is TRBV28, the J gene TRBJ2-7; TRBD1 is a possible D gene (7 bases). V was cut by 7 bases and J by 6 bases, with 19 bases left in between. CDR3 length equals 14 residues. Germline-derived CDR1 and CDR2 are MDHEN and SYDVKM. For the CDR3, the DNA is TGTGCCAGCAATCCGGGAGACAGGGTTGGCGAGCAGTACTTC. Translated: CASNPGDRVGEQYF.

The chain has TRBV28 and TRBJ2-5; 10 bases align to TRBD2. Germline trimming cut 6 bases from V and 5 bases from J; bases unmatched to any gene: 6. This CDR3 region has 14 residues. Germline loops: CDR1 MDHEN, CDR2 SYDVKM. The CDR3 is CASRVGTSVETQYF. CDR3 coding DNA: TGTGCCAGCAGAGTCGGGACTAGCGTGGAGACCCAGTACTTC.

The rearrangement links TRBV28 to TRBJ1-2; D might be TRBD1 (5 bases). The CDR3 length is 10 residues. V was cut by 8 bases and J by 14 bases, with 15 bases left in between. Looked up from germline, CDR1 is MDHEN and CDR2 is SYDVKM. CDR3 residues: CASSPGTRTF. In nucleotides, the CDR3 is TGTGCCAGCTCCCCAGGGACTCGGACCTTC.

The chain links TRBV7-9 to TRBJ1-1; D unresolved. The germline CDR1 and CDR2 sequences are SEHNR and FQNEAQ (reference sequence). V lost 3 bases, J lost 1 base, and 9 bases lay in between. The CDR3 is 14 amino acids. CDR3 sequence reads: CASSFGEANTEAFF. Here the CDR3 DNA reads TGTGCCAGCAGCTTCGGGGAGGCGAACACTGAAGCTTTCTTT.

This CDR3 is CAWREDSYNEQFF. For the CDR3, the DNA is TGTGCCTGGAGGGAGGACTCCTACAATGAGCAGTTCTTC. The chain combines TRBV30 with TRBJ2-1, with D maybe TRBD2 (5 bases). The CDR3 consists of 13 residues. From germline, CDR1 is GTSNPN and CDR2 SVGIG (reference sequence). V gave up 3 bases and J gave up 0 bases, with 6 bases separating them.

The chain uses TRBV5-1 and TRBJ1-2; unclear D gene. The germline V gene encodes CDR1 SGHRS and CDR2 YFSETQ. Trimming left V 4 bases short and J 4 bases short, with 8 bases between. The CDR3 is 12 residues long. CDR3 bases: TGCGCCAGCAGCACTGACACCTATGGCTACACCTTC. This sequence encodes CASSTDTYGYTF.

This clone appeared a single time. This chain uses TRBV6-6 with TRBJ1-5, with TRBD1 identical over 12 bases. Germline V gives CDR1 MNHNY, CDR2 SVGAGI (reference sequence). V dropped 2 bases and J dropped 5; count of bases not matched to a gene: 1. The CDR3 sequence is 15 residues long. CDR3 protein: CASSYGTGGYQPQHF. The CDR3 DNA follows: TGTGCCAGCAGTTACGGGACAGGGGGCTATCAGCCCCAGCATTTT.

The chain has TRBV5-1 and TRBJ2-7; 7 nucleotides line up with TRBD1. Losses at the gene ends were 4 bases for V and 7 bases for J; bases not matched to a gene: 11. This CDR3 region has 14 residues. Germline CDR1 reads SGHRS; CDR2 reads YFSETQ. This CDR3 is CASSLSPTGQEQYF. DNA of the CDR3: TGCGCCAGCAGCCTATCGCCGACAGGGCAAGAGCAGTACTTC.

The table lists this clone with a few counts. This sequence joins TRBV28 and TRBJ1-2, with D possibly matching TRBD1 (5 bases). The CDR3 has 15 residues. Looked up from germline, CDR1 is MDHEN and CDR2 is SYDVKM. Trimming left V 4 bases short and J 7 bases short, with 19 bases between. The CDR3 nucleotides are TGTGCCAGCAGTTCCCCGACAGCTATGCCCACTGGCTACACCTTC. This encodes CASSSPTAMPTGYTF.

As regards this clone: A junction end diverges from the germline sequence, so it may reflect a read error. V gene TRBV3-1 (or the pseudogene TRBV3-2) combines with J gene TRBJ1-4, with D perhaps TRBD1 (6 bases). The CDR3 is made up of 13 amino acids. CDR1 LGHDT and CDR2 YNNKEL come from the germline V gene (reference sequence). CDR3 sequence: CASSREGNRVTHF. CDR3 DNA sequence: TGTGCCAGCAGCCGGGAGGGTAACAGGGTGACTCATTTT.

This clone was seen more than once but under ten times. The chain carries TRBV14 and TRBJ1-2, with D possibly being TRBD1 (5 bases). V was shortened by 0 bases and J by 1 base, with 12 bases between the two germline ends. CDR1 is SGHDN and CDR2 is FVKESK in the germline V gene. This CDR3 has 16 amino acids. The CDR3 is CASSQDWGSFNYGYTF. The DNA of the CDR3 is TGTGCCAGCAGCCAAGATTGGGGCAGCTTTAACTATGGCTACACCTTC.

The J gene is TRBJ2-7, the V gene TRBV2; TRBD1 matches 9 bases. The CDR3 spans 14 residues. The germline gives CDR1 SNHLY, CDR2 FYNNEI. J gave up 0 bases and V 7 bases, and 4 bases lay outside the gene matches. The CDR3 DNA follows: TGTGCCAGCAACACAGGGGGCGTCTCCTACGAGCAGTACTTC. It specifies CASNTGGVSYEQYF.

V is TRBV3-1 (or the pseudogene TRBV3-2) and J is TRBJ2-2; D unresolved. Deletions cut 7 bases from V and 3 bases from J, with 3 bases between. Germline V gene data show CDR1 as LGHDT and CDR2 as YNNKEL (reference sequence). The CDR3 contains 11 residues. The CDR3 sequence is CASTDTGELFF. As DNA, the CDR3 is TGTGCCAGCACAGACACCGGGGAGCTGTTTTTT.

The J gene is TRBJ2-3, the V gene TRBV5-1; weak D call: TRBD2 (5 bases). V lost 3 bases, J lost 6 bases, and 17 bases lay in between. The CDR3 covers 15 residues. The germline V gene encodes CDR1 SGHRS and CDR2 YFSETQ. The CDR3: CASSWEGRGWDTQYF. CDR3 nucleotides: TGCGCCAGCAGCTGGGAAGGACGGGGTTGGGATACGCAGTATTTT.

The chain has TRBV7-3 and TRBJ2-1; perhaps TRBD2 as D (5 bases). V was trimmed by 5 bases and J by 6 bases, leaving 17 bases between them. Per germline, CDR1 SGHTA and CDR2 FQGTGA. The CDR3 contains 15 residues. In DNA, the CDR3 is TGTGCCAGCAGCCATGCCGAGGGCTATTCCAATGAGCAGTTCTTC. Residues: CASSHAEGYSNEQFF.

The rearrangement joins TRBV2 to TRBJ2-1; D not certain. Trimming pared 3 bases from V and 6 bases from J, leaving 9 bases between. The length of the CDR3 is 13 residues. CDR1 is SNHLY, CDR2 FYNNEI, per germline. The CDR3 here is CASSESYRNEQFF. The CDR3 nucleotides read TGTGCCAGCAGTGAGAGCTATCGCAATGAGCAGTTCTTC. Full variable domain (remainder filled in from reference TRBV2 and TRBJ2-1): EPEVTQTPSHQVTQMGQEVILRCVPISNHLYFYWYRQILGQKVEFLVSFYNNEISEKSEIFDDQFSVERPDGSNFTLKIRSTKLEDSAMYFCASSESYRNEQFFGPGTRLTVL.

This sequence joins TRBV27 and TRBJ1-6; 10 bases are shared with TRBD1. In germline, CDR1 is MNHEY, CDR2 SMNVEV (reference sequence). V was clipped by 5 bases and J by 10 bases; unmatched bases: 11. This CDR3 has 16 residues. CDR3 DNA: TGTGCCAGCAGTCCCCGGACAGGGGGAGGTGGATCACCCCTCCACTTT. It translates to CASSPRTGGGGSPLHF.

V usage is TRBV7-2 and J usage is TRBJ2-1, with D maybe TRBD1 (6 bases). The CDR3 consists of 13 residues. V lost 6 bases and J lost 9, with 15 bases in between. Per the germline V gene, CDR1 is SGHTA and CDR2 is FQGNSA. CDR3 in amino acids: CASRGQGMGEQFF. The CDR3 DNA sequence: TGTGCCAGCAGAGGGCAGGGGATGGGTGAGCAGTTCTTC.

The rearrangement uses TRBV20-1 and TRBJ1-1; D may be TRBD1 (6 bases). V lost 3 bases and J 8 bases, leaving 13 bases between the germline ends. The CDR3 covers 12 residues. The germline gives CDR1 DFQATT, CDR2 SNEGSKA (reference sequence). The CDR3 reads CSASNDGTEAFF. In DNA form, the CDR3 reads TGCAGTGCTAGTAATGACGGGACAGAAGCTTTCTTT.

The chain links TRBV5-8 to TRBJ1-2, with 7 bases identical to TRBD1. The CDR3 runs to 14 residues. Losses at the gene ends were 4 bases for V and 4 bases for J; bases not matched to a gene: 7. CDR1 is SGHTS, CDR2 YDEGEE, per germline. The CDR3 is CASSLTRDSYGYTF. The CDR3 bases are TGTGCCAGCAGCCTAACCAGGGACAGCTATGGCTACACCTTC.

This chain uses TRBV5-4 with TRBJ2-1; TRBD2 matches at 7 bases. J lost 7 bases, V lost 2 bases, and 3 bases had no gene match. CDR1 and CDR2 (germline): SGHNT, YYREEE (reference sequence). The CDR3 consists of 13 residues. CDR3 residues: CASSFDSGNEQFF. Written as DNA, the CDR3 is TGTGCCAGCAGCTTTGATAGCGGGAATGAGCAGTTCTTC.

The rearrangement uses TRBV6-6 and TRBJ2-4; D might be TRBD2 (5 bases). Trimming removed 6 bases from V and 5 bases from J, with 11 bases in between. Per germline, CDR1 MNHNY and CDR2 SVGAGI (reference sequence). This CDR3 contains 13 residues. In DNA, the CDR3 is TGTGCCAGCAGCCCCGCCGGGGAAAACATTCAGTACTTC. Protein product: CASSPAGENIQYF.